A selection of T cell receptor beta chains follows, all from one sample in a study of blood T cells in healthy people across ages. TCRdb passed the 5' RACE reads through MiXCR, listing each CDR3 protein once. The table includes about a million distinct CDR3 sequences, roughly half detected once. The sequencing sample was made of blood. Receptor source: an older woman in good health. CDR3s include the opening cysteine and the closing phenylalanine or tryptophan. D genes are given only for firm matches. Expanded clones get a size class; other rows say once, few or many, or leave the size out.

J gene | D gene | clone size | V gene | CDR3 protein | CDR3 DNA
TRBJ2-5 | TRBD2 | few | TRBV20-1 | CSAGGGTIQETQYF | TGCAGTGCCGGGGGGGGGACTATCCAAGAGACCCAGTACTTC
TRBJ2-1 | NA | NA | TRBV7-9 | CASSLPGSNGNEQFF | TGTGCCAGCAGCTTACCCGGGAGCAATGGGAATGAGCAGTTCTTC
TRBJ2-5 | TRBD2 | few | TRBV20-1 | CSAFELSGSFGEETQYF | TGCAGTGCGTTCGAGCTTAGCGGGAGTTTTGGGGAAGAGACCCAGTACTTC
TRBJ2-7 | NA | NA | TRBV2 | CASKMGHEQYF | TGTGCCAGCAAGATGGGCCACGAGCAGTACTTC
TRBJ2-3 | TRBD1 | NA | TRBV29-1 | CSVEGQGALGDTQYF | TGCAGCGTTGAGGGACAGGGGGCGTTGGGAGATACGCAGTATTTT
TRBJ2-5 | NA | NA | TRBV5-1 | CASSFQNPSGETQYF | TGCGCCAGCAGCTTCCAAAACCCCTCGGGTGAGACCCAGTACTTC
TRBJ2-3 | NA | NA | TRBV7-2 | CASSPRHRSTDTQYF | TGTGCCAGCAGCCCCCGACACCGTAGCACAGATACGCAGTATTTT
TRBJ2-5 | NA | NA | TRBV4-3 | CASSQHPSGTQYF | TGCGCCAGCAGCCAGCACCCTTCGGGGACCCAGTACTTC
TRBJ2-3 | NA | NA | TRBV15 | CATSTRTILGSDTQYF | TGTGCCACCAGCACCCGGACCATCCTCGGATCGGATACGCAGTATTTT
TRBJ1-5 | NA | NA | TRBV7-8 | CASSLAATNQPQHF | TGTGCCAGCAGCTTAGCGGCGACCAATCAGCCCCAGCATTTT
TRBJ2-3 | NA | NA | TRBV6-1 | CASSVRKGDTQYF | TGTGCCAGCAGTGTCCGGAAGGGGGATACGCAGTATTTT
TRBJ2-7 | NA | few | TRBV2 | CASSIYEQYF | TGTGCCAGCAGTATCTACGAGCAGTACTTC
TRBJ2-7 | NA | NA | TRBV12-3/TRBV12-4 | CASSPSRRSYNEQYF | TGTGCCAGCAGTCCTAGCAGACGCTCCTACAATGAGCAGTACTTC
TRBJ2-4 | NA | NA | TRBV28 | CASRYPGSRTKNIQYF | TGTGCCAGCCGCTACCCCGGGAGCCGAACCAAAAACATTCAGTACTTC
TRBJ2-4 | NA | NA | TRBV28 | CASRTPGAAYTDIQYF | TGTGCCAGTCGGACCCCGGGGGCGGCCTATACTGACATTCAGTACTTC
TRBJ2-3 | TRBD2 | NA | TRBV10-3 | CAISEAAGTGPTDTQYF | TGTGCCATCAGTGAGGCAGCGGGGACGGGTCCCACAGATACGCAGTATTTT
TRBJ2-3 | NA | few | TRBV5-5 | CASSLAPREHTDTQYF | TGTGCCAGCAGCTTGGCGCCCAGGGAACACACAGATACGCAGTATTTT
TRBJ1-1 | TRBD1 | NA | TRBV3-1 | CASSSQGMMNTEAFF | TGTGCCAGCAGCTCACAGGGGATGATGAACACTGAAGCTTTCTTT
TRBJ2-7 | NA | NA | TRBV9 | CASSAQHFYNEQYF | TGTGCCAGCAGCGCCCAGCACTTCTACAATGAGCAGTACTTC
TRBJ2-7 | TRBD2 | NA | TRBV5-6 | CASRPSGRASYEQYF | TGTGCCAGCAGACCTAGCGGGAGAGCCTCCTACGAGCAGTACTTC
TRBJ2-5 | NA | few | TRBV2 | CASRWTEKETQYF | TGTGCCAGCAGGTGGACAGAAAAAGAGACCCAGTACTTC
TRBJ1-1 | TRBD1 | NA | TRBV5-1 | CASTIHGQVEAEAFF | TGCGCCAGCACTATCCACGGACAGGTCGAAGCCGAAGCTTTCTTT
TRBJ2-3 | TRBD2 | NA | TRBV2 | CASMREVDTQYF | TGTGCCAGCATGCGGGAGGTAGATACGCAGTATTTT
TRBJ1-4 | TRBD1 | few | TRBV29-1 | CSVGQGRGEKLFF | TGCAGCGTCGGACAGGGTCGGGGAGAAAAACTGTTTTTT
TRBJ2-7 | NA | few | TRBV29-1 | CSVGGGTETYEQYF | TGCAGCGTGGGGGGTGGGACAGAGACTTACGAGCAGTACTTC
TRBJ2-5 | NA | NA | TRBV5-1 | CASSRDGAPQETQYF | TGCGCCAGCAGCCGAGACGGGGCACCTCAAGAGACCCAGTACTTC
TRBJ2-2 | NA | NA | TRBV5-1 | CASSVGHLNTGELFF | TGCGCCAGCAGCGTGGGACACCTCAACACCGGGGAGCTGTTTTTT
TRBJ2-3 | NA | NA | TRBV27 | CASKTEQLRNTDTQYF | TGTGCCAGCAAAACCGAACAGTTACGAAACACAGATACGCAGTATTTT
TRBJ2-2 | NA | NA | TRBV29-1 | CSVERDLRLGELFF | TGCAGCGTTGAGCGGGACCTTCGTCTCGGGGAGCTGTTTTTT
TRBJ2-7 | TRBD1 | NA | TRBV7-2 | CASSPRTGFLYEQYF | TGTGCCAGCAGCCCGCGGACAGGATTCCTTTACGAGCAGTACTTC
TRBJ2-1 | NA | once | TRBV27 | CASSLWDVKVDEQFF | TGTGCCAGCAGTTTATGGGACGTCAAGGTCGATGAGCAGTTCTTC
TRBJ2-7 | NA | NA | TRBV7-9 | CASSFRGGDSSYEQYF | TGTGCCAGCAGCTTCCGAGGGGGTGATAGCTCCTACGAGCAGTACTTC
TRBJ2-1 | TRBD2 | NA | TRBV9 | CASSVTSGRANEQFF | TGTGCCAGCAGCGTAACTAGCGGGAGGGCCAATGAGCAGTTCTTC
TRBJ2-3 | NA | many | TRBV28 | CASTQTGSWSTDTQYF | TGTGCCAGCACCCAAACCGGCTCGTGGAGCACAGATACGCAGTATTTT
TRBJ1-6 | NA | NA | TRBV20-1 | CSARDRRVNSPLHF | TGCAGTGCTAGAGATCGAAGGGTTAATTCACCCCTCCACTTT
TRBJ2-1 | NA | once | TRBV21-1 | CASSIPGLAVYNEQFF | TGTGCCAGCAGCATTCCGGGACTAGCGGTATACAATGAGCAGTTCTTC
TRBJ2-6 | NA | NA | TRBV28 | CASGAGDSGANVLTF | TGTGCCAGCGGGGCAGGAGACTCTGGGGCCAACGTCCTGACTTTC
TRBJ2-1 | NA | NA | TRBV24-1 | CATSDSGTQQYNEQFF | TGTGCCACCAGTGATTCCGGGACACAGCAGTACAATGAGCAGTTCTTC
TRBJ2-3 | TRBD2 | few | TRBV5-6 | CASSLVGDGLAGVTDTQYF | TGTGCCAGCAGCTTGGTAGGTGACGGACTAGCGGGAGTCACAGATACGCAGTATTTT
TRBJ2-7 | NA | few | TRBV6-5 | CASSYERGTYEQYF | TGTGCCAGCAGTTATGAACGGGGTACCTACGAGCAGTACTTC
TRBJ2-3 | NA | NA | TRBV7-6 | CASSLMRTDTQYF | TGTGCCAGCAGCTTAATGCGAACAGATACGCAGTATTTT
TRBJ1-1 | NA | few | TRBV18 | CASSPVADTEAFF | TGTGCCAGCTCACCAGTAGCAGACACTGAAGCTTTCTTT
TRBJ2-7 | TRBD2 | NA | TRBV6-2/TRBV6-3 | CASSFPTSGFSEQYF | TGTGCCAGCAGTTTTCCAACTAGCGGGTTCAGCGAGCAGTACTTC
TRBJ1-2 | NA | NA | TRBV2 | CASRATFADYGYTF | TGTGCCAGCAGGGCTACGTTTGCGGACTATGGCTACACCTTC
TRBJ2-1 | NA | NA | TRBV6-1 | CASSHHGGQNLGPSTYNEQFF | TGTGCCAGCAGTCATCATGGGGGACAAAACTTGGGACCTTCTACCTACAATGAGCAGTTCTTC
TRBJ2-1 | TRBD2 | NA | TRBV2 | CASKDPGTSGRGEQFF | TGTGCCAGCAAGGACCCCGGGACTAGCGGGAGAGGTGAGCAGTTCTTC
TRBJ2-7 | NA | few | TRBV20-1 | CSASYRLYEQYF | TGCAGTGCTAGTTACAGGCTCTACGAGCAGTACTTC
TRBJ2-7 | NA | NA | TRBV6-5 | CASRSSGTSAYEQYF | TGTGCCAGCAGAAGCTCCGGGACGTCCGCCTACGAGCAGTACTTC
TRBJ2-5 | NA | few | TRBV6-6 | CASSYGLSEETQYF | TGTGCCAGCAGTTATGGACTATCAGAAGAGACCCAGTACTTC
TRBJ2-5 | NA | NA | TRBV12-3/TRBV12-4 | CASSLSRTHGYQETQYF | TGTGCCAGCAGTTTAAGCCGAACTCACGGGTACCAAGAGACCCAGTACTTC
TRBJ2-3 | NA | NA | TRBV6-6 | CASSQRLADTQYF | TGTGCCAGCAGCCAAAGACTAGCAGATACGCAGTATTTT
TRBJ2-3 | TRBD2 | NA | TRBV5-1 | CASTPSGGLAGDTQYF | TGCGCCAGCACCCCTAGCGGGGGATTAGCGGGGGATACGCAGTATTTT
TRBJ2-7 | NA | NA | TRBV11-2 | CASSFTGWYEQYF | TGTGCCAGCAGCTTTACAGGGTGGTACGAGCAGTACTTC
TRBJ1-2 | TRBD1 | NA | TRBV11-2 | CASSFGNRGWDYGYTF | TGTGCCAGCAGCTTTGGAAACAGGGGCTGGGACTATGGCTACACCTTC
TRBJ2-7 | NA | few | TRBV18 | CASSPPIGGSYEQYF | TGTGCCAGCTCACCTCCAATTGGGGGCTCCTACGAGCAGTACTTC
TRBJ1-1 | NA | NA | TRBV6-1 | CASTSSGILESFF | TGTGCCAGCACCTCCTCCGGGATCCTGGAATCTTTCTTT
TRBJ2-6 | NA | NA | TRBV29-1 | CSVQQSPGANVLTF | TGCAGCGTCCAACAGAGCCCTGGGGCCAACGTCCTGACTTTC
TRBJ2-1 | TRBD1 | few | TRBV7-8 | CASSLKTGTPYNEQFF | TGTGCCAGCAGCTTAAAGACAGGGACCCCTTACAATGAGCAGTTCTTC
TRBJ1-1 | NA | NA | TRBV29-1 | CSVADSTNTEAFF | TGCAGCGTTGCGGACAGCACGAACACTGAAGCTTTCTTT